These T cell receptor beta chains were read from a single sample in a study of blood T cell repertoires in COVID-19. Produced via immunoSEQ multiplex PCR; TCRdb's table is partial and in-frame only. The sample includes 250,000 or so clones, more than 70% of them seen just once. The specimen was PBMCs or T cells enriched from blood (not recorded which). The source is a woman in her thirties or forties with acute COVID-19. The CDR3 runs from the conserved cysteine through the conserved F or W. Each record gives: D gene, CDR3 length, V gene, J gene, clone size, CDR3 protein, CDR3 DNA. D genes are given only for firm matches. Size values are once, few and many counts, or a class for expanded clones, and some rows have none.

TRBD2	16	TRBV3-1/TRBV3-2	TRBJ2-2	NA	CASSQTLGGSTGELFF	TGTGCCAGCAGCCAAACTCTCGGGGGGAGCACCGGGGAGCTGTTTTTT
NA	14	TRBV30	TRBJ2-1	NA	CAWSEGRSYNEQFF	TGTGCCTGGAGTGAAGGGAGATCCTACAATGAGCAGTTCTTC
TRBD2	16	TRBV11-2	TRBJ2-1	NA	CASSYLAGGPGNEQFF	TGTGCCAGCAGCTATTTAGCGGGAGGGCCGGGCAATGAGCAGTTCTTC
TRBD1	13	TRBV12-3/TRBV12-4	TRBJ1-1	once	CASRPAGGTEAFF	TGTGCCAGCAGGCCGGCAGGGGGCACTGAAGCTTTCTTT
TRBD1	14	TRBV19	TRBJ2-7	NA	CASSTQGVSYEQYF	TGTGCCAGTAGTACGCAGGGGGTATCCTACGAGCAGTACTTC
NA	13	TRBV5-1	TRBJ1-1	NA	CASSSPGDDEAFF	TGCGCCAGCAGCTCACCGGGGGACGATGAAGCTTTCTTT
TRBD2	17	TRBV20-1	TRBJ2-1	NA	CSASEETGGPGVNEQFF	TGCAGTGCTAGTGAAGAGACGGGAGGGCCGGGGGTTAATGAGCAGTTCTTC
NA	14	TRBV5-1	TRBJ2-2	NA	CASRAGGPAGELFF	TGCGCCAGCCGGGCCGGGGGGCCGGCCGGGGAGCTGTTTTTT
NA	13	TRBV9	TRBJ2-1	NA	CASSAELADEQFF	TGTGCCAGCAGCGCCGAACTAGCCGATGAGCAGTTCTTC
NA	14	TRBV2	TRBJ1-1	NA	CASRGRMSSTEAFF	TGTGCCAGCAGAGGTCGGATGTCTAGCACTGAAGCTTTCTTT
NA	14	TRBV10-1	TRBJ2-7	once	CASSEWSRGGEQYF	TGCGCCAGCAGTGAGTGGTCCAGGGGCGGCGAGCAGTACTTC
NA	15	TRBV4-1	TRBJ2-2	NA	CASSQDVSSTGELFF	TGCGCCAGCAGCCAAGATGTCAGTTCCACCGGGGAGCTGTTTTTT
NA	13	TRBV19	TRBJ1-1	NA	CASSIEVQGSAFF	TGTGCCAGTAGTATAGAGGTACAGGGATCAGCTTTCTTT
NA	13	TRBV9	TRBJ2-7	few	CASSPGNEYEQYF	TGTGCCAGCAGCCCGGGGAACGAGTACGAGCAGTACTTC
NA	16	TRBV12-5	TRBJ2-5	NA	CASGLSRGITQETQYF	TGTGCTAGTGGTTTAAGTCGGGGGATTACTCAAGAGACCCAGTACTTC
TRBD2	15	TRBV30	TRBJ2-5	NA	CAWSVGTSVIQTQYF	TGTGCCTGGAGTGTAGGGACTAGCGTCATTCAGACCCAGTACTTC